Presented here are 8 T cell receptor beta chains from one specimen sequenced in a study of cytomegalovirus exposure and HLA in healthy donors. PCR amplification relied on 60 Vbeta primers (plus 13 Jbeta primers). Measured with immunoSEQ multiplex PCR; TCRdb has only the in-frame clones, and not every one. This table has about 200,000 clones, around 80% appearing once. What was sequenced was PBMCs. The origin of the receptors is a girl between 2 and 10 years old in good health and CMV-seronegative.

In its sample, this clone was seen a few times. The genes are TRBV4-1 and TRBJ2-7; D might be TRBD1 (6 bases). The CDR3 covers 13 residues. Per germline, CDR1 MGHRA and CDR2 YSYEKL. V lost 8 bases and J lost 6, with 17 bases in between. The CDR3 is CASAENRVSEQYF. As DNA, the CDR3 is TGCGCCAGCGCCGAGAACAGGGTGAGCGAGCAGTACTTC.

The chain uses TRBV5-1 and TRBJ2-5, with unresolved D. The DNA end favors TRBJ2-7, so the J call may be wrong. CDR1 is SGHRS and CDR2 is YFSETQ in the germline V gene. This CDR3 has 13 amino acids. The CDR3 spells CASSLSPPYEQYF. CDR3 coding DNA: TGCGCCAGCAGCTTATCACCGCCGTACGAGCAGTACTTC.

This chain joins TRBV9 and TRBJ1-3, with no clear D. Deletions cut 3 bases from V and 5 bases from J, with 9 bases between. This CDR3 has 13 residues. Germline V lookup: CDR1 SGDLS, CDR2 YYNGEE. As DNA, the CDR3 is TGTGCCAGCAGCGCACCTGGCAGAAACACCATATATTTT. Residues: CASSAPGRNTIYF.

This chain links TRBV9 with TRBJ2-5; 11 bases are shared with TRBD2. The CDR3 contains 17 residues. Looked up from germline, CDR1 is SGDLS and CDR2 is YYNGEE. J was trimmed by 1 base and V by 4 bases; bases with no gene match: 9. The CDR3 reads CASSPGLGLAVQETQYF. The CDR3 DNA is TGTGCCAGCAGCCCCGGTCTGGGACTAGCGGTCCAAGAGACCCAGTACTTC.

This clone came up once. This chain links TRBV27 with TRBJ2-7; weak D call: TRBD1 (5 bases). The CDR3 covers 14 residues. Trimming removed 5 bases from V and 2 bases from J, with 13 bases in between. The germline V gene encodes CDR1 MNHEY and CDR2 SMNVEV (reference sequence). CDR3 sequence: CASSKQTEPYEQYF. Here the CDR3 DNA reads TGTGCCAGCAGTAAACAGACAGAGCCCTACGAGCAGTACTTC.

V usage is TRBV7-6 and J usage is TRBJ2-5; TRBD2 agrees at 11 bases. J lost 4 bases, V lost 1 base, and 11 bases had no gene match. Germline loops: CDR1 SGHVS, CDR2 FNYEAQ. CDR3 length equals 18 residues. The CDR3 sequence is CASSLGASGRTPGETQYF. In DNA form, the CDR3 reads TGTGCCAGCAGCTTAGGGGCTAGCGGGAGGACCCCTGGAGAGACCCAGTACTTC.

The V call is TRBV7-9, the J call TRBJ2-1, with 9 bases aligning to TRBD2. The CDR3 contains 17 residues. Trimming at V came to 4 bases and at J to 2 bases, leaving 9 bases not matched to a gene. In germline, CDR1 is SEHNR, CDR2 FQNEAQ (reference sequence). The CDR3 DNA reads TGTGCCAGCAGCTCAAGTCGGGCGGGGGGGACCTACAATGAGCAGTTCTTC. Translation gives CASSSSRAGGTYNEQFF.

The V gene is TRBV5-6, the J gene TRBJ1-2; maybe TRBD1 (5 bases). With 5 bases removed from V and 5 bases from J, the gap between germline ends came to 16 bases. Germline values: CDR1 SGHDT, CDR2 YYEEEE. The CDR3 totals 14 residues. CDR3 bases: TGTGCCAGCAGTCCGCAGGGTAACTTATATGGCTACACCTTC. As protein: CASSPQGNLYGYTF.